This T cell receptor (beta chain) was documented in a study of Ad26.COV2.S vaccination and SARS-CoV-2 variants (dated by TCRdb to the early 2020s). With respect to the entire study: TCRbeta repertoire sequencing served as the tool for gauging how specific and how broad the SARS-CoV-2-reactive T cell receptors were following Ad26.COV2.S vaccination. The TCR-sequenced set comprised about 32 samples: some 20 Ad26.COV2.S vaccine recipients, 5 placebo recipients and 8 SARS-CoV-2 convalescent individuals.

The label giving this sample's time point can be read as: individuals recovered from natural SARS-CoV-2 infection. CDR1 and CDR2 are read off the germline V gene (reference sequence) as LNHDA and SQIVND. Spanning cysteine to phenylalanine, the CDR3 consists of 15 amino acids. Here the CDR3 DNA is all that survives: 45 bases in frame from base 1. V lost 6 bases and J lost 0 bases; the stretch between them is 14 bases long. The immunoSEQ Assay was used to sequence TCRbeta CDR3 regions. After extraction, genomic DNA underwent amplification by bias-controlled multiplex PCR, followed by high-throughput sequencing. The published analysis was carried out like this. To quantify the absolute abundance of every unique TCRbeta CDR3 region, sequences were collapsed and filtered. T cell fraction was estimated by normalizing TCRbeta template counts to usable DNA, with usable DNA measured through amplification of reference genes found in all nucleated cells. Repertoire TCRs were annotated as SARS-CoV-2-specific by exact matching of V gene, CDR3 amino acid sequence and J gene to a known reactive TCR set. The reference SARS-CoV-2 TCR set was obtained from MIRA and was filtered for enrichment in COVID-19-positive ImmuneCODE repertoires, whereby public or cross-reactive TCRs were removed. Using the MIRA antigens, annotated TCRs were further analysed by specific ORF or by position within an ORF. Depth was the summed frequency of annotated unique rearrangements, while breadth was defined as annotated unique rearrangements over total unique productive rearrangements. Group comparisons of TCR breadth used two-sided Wilcoxon rank-sum tests. Drawn from immuneACCESS, this table holds only the in-frame rearrangements with V and J called that TCRdb kept. Clones are partly lost; checked studies trace under half to an unresolved V gene and leave the rest unexplained. That table supplies the V and J calls and clone size; D and trimming were determined from the DNA. In this sample the table shows some 350,000 clones, 92% of which occur a single time. The ten largest account for roughly 3.9% of the sample.

What the work shows at the level of the full study, not this receptor alone: Spike-specific TCR breadth was higher in Ad26.COV2.S recipients than in placebo recipients (P = 0.0014). After vaccination, spike-specific CD8+ and CD4+ T cell responses were reported to show substantial breadth. Non-spike TCR breadth was comparable between vaccine and placebo recipients, consistent with the vaccine containing only spike. The authors noted that the TCR breadth and depth analyses may have underestimated total T cell responses.

In regard to this clone: Its antigen has not been determined. Qualities for individual bases were not recorded, and no much larger clone is one base off.

The rearranged chain carries TRBV19 and TRBJ1-1, with the identity of the D gene unclear. This sequence originates from a human donor who had recovered from COVID-19. Sequencing used peripheral blood, obtained after recovery from COVID-19. The CDR3 in this case is CASSSGGILNTEAFF. The DNA is as follows: TGTGCCAGTAGCTCGGGCGGAATTTTGAACACTGAAGCTTTCTTT.